The 19 T cell receptor beta chains given below trace back to one sample, sequenced in a study of blood T cell repertoires in COVID-19. Generated by immunoSEQ multiplex PCR, the TCRdb table keeps only in-frame clones and is missing some. The top ten hold roughly 15% of the sample, which has fewer than 200,000 clones, roughly 88% seen once. Sequenced input: PBMCs or T cells enriched from blood (not recorded which). These receptors came from a man aged 45-60 years who had recovered from COVID-19.

The V call is TRBV30, the J call TRBJ2-7, with D perhaps matching TRBD2 (7 bases). V was cut by 2 bases and J by 2 bases, with 10 bases left in between. Looked up from germline, CDR1 is GTSNPN and CDR2 is SVGIG (reference sequence). This CDR3 has 13 residues. The CDR3 loop reads CAWSMGGPYEQYF. CDR3 DNA: TGTGCCTGGAGTATGGGGGGGCCCTACGAGCAGTACTTC.

This rearrangement joins TRBV7-3 to TRBJ2-5, with TRBD2 identical over 7 bases. With 2 bases clipped from V and 4 bases from J, the junction kept 7 bases outside the gene matches. Germline CDR1 is SGHTA and CDR2 is FQGTGA. This CDR3 comprises 15 residues. The CDR3 region has the DNA TGTGCCAGCAGCTTAGGGCGGGGGACCCGAGAGACCCAGTACTTC. As protein: CASSLGRGTRETQYF.

The CDR3 protein is CASSLGLGTSQYEQFF. CDR3 sequence (DNA): TGTGCCAGCAGCTTAGGCCTTGGGACTAGTCAGTATGAGCAGTTCTTC. The chain employs TRBV13 and TRBJ2-1; 8 bases agree with TRBD2. The CDR3 is made up of 16 amino acids. Germline loops: CDR1 PRHDT, CDR2 FYEKMQ (reference sequence). The ends lost 0 bases at V and 8 bases at J; junction bases unmatched: 9. Combining the CDR3 with reference TRBV13 and TRBJ2-1 gives the whole variable domain AAGVIQSPRHLIKEKRETATLKCYPIPRHDTVYWYQQGPGQDPQFLISFYEKMQSDKGSIPDRFSAQQFSDYHSELNMSSLELGDSALYFCASSLGLGTSQYEQFFGPGTRLTVL.

Here the CDR3 reads CASSLHEYSNQPQHF. For the CDR3, the DNA is TGTGCCAGCAGCTTACACGAGTATAGCAATCAGCCCCAGCATTTT. This chain connects TRBV7-8 to TRBJ1-5; D is uncertain. CDR3 length equals 15 residues. Germline loops: CDR1 SGHVS, CDR2 FQNEAQ. The V gene lost 2 bases and the J gene lost 0 bases, with 8 bases spanning the gap.

The chain is built from TRBV21-1 and TRBJ2-5; TRBD2, the table's D call, lacks a check against the DNA. TRBV21-1 is an annotated pseudogene. The CDR3 length is 16 residues. The CDR3 nucleotides are TGTGCCAGCAGCAAAGATCCCCTAGCGGCTGAAGAGACCCAGTACTTC. This sequence encodes CASSKDPLAAEETQYF.

The rearrangement uses TRBV6-5 and TRBJ2-2, with D possibly matching TRBD1 (6 bases). V was pared by 5 bases and J by 2 bases, with 12 bases between. From germline, CDR1 is MNHEY and CDR2 SVGAGI. The CDR3 has 15 amino acids. For the CDR3, the DNA is TGTGCCAGCAGTCCTTTGACAGGCAACACCGGGGAGCTGTTTTTT. Protein: CASSPLTGNTGELFF.

Concerning this clone itself: A junction end diverges from the germline sequence, so it may reflect a read error. This sequence joins TRBV24-1 and TRBJ1-2, with a tentative D call TRBD1 (5 bases). CDR3 length: 11 amino acids. Germline loops: CDR1 KGHDR, CDR2 SFDVKD. The CDR3, as DNA: TGTGCCACCAGTGACTGGGGGGAGTTCGCCTTC. Residues: CATSDWGEFAF.

This clone was counted only a few times. The chain uses TRBV3-1 (or the pseudogene TRBV3-2) and TRBJ1-2; D possibly corresponds to TRBD1 (6 bases). V lost 7 bases, J lost 8 bases, and 20 bases lay in between. Germline lookup yields CDR1 LGHDT and CDR2 YNNKEL (reference sequence). The CDR3 sequence is 14 residues long. CDR3 sequence: CASTWTDQPGGYTF. For the CDR3, the DNA is TGTGCCAGCACCTGGACAGACCAGCCAGGCGGCTACACCTTC.

The V call is TRBV3-1 (or the pseudogene TRBV3-2), the J call TRBJ2-3; a weak D match, TRBD2 (6 bases). V shed 2 bases and J shed 6 bases, with 15 bases lying between them. This CDR3 has 15 residues. The germline gives CDR1 LGHDT, CDR2 YNNKEL (reference sequence). The CDR3 DNA is TGTGCCAGCAGCCAACTTGGTAGCGCGGGGGATACGCAGTATTTT. Translating gives CASSQLGSAGDTQYF.

This chain links TRBV11-2 with TRBJ2-2; TRBD1 might be the D (6 bases). The V end was cut by 5 bases, the J end by 4 bases, with 17 bases between. CDR3 size: 16 residues. Germline loops: CDR1 SGHAT, CDR2 FQNNGV. In DNA form, the CDR3 reads TGTGCCAGCAGCGTACGGGGAAAAGGGGGCACCGGGGAGCTGTTTTTT. It codes for CASSVRGKGGTGELFF. Together with reference TRBV11-2 and TRBJ2-2, the CDR3 gives the full variable domain: EAGVAQSPRYKIIEKRQSVAFWCNPISGHATLYWYQQILGQGPKLLIQFQNNGVVDDSQLPKDRFSAERLKGVDSTLKIQPAKLEDSAVYLCASSVRGKGGTGELFFGEGSRLTVL.

This sequence joins TRBV15 and TRBJ1-1, with TRBD1 matching over 10 bases. With V trimmed by 0 bases and J by 7 bases, 11 bases remained unmatched. The V gene's germline CDR1 is LNHNV and CDR2 YYDKDF (reference sequence). This CDR3 spans 17 amino acids. The CDR3 region has the DNA TGTGCCACCAGCAGAGATGGGTTAGACAGGGGGCTTGATGAAGCTTTCTTT. Translating gives CATSRDGLDRGLDEAFF.

This clone was picked up one time. V is TRBV18 and J is TRBJ1-2; 10 bases fit TRBD1. CDR1 is KGHSH, CDR2 LQKENI, per germline. With V trimmed by 0 bases and J by 8 bases, 15 bases remained unmatched. The CDR3 is 18 residues long. CDR3 sequence reads: CASSPPGPGQGDWGGYTF. DNA of the CDR3: TGTGCCAGCTCACCACCGGGTCCAGGACAGGGGGATTGGGGCGGCTACACCTTC.

The rearrangement uses TRBV2 and TRBJ1-6; 7 nucleotides agree with TRBD1. The CDR3 contains 15 residues. Germline CDR1 SNHLY, CDR2 FYNNEI. After removal of 4 bases from V and 6 bases from J, the junction contained 6 bases not matched to a gene. CDR3 DNA sequence: TGTGCCAGCAGTGGACAGGGAACCCTTAATTCACCCCTCCACTTT. Translated, it gives CASSGQGTLNSPLHF.

The sample holds a few counts of this clone. The chain carries TRBV2 and TRBJ2-3, with 8 bases identical to TRBD1. Germline V gene lookup returns CDR1 SNHLY and CDR2 FYNNEI. Losses at the gene ends were 4 bases for V and 5 bases for J; bases not matched to a gene: 5. The CDR3 spans 14 residues. CDR3 in DNA: TGTGCCAGCAGTGCGGACAGGGTCGGAGATACGCAGTATTTT. Protein sequence: CASSADRVGDTQYF. The full variable domain, its missing parts supplied by reference TRBV2 and TRBJ2-3, is EPEVTQTPSHQVTQMGQEVILRCVPISNHLYFYWYRQILGQKVEFLVSFYNNEISEKSEIFDDQFSVERPDGSNFTLKIRSTKLEDSAMYFCASSADRVGDTQYFGPGTRLTVL.

This rearrangement joins TRBV7-9 to TRBJ1-2; TRBD1 aligns across 7 bases. CDR1 is SEHNR, CDR2 FQNEAQ, per germline (reference sequence). Trimming at V came to 2 bases and at J to 6 bases, leaving 6 bases not matched to a gene. The CDR3 sequence is 14 residues long. Here the CDR3 reads CASSLTTGYHGYTF. CDR3 sequence (DNA): TGTGCCAGCAGCTTAACGACAGGGTACCATGGCTACACCTTC.

The chain recombines TRBV9 with TRBJ2-4, with D perhaps matching TRBD2 (6 bases). The CDR3 extends over 15 amino acids. The germline V and J ends were trimmed by 2 bases and 8 bases, with 17 bases remaining between them. Germline V gives CDR1 SGDLS, CDR2 YYNGEE. The CDR3 spells CASSVRGLPRDIQYF. The CDR3 nucleotides are TGTGCCAGCAGCGTTCGGGGACTCCCCCGGGACATTCAGTACTTC.

V and J are TRBV7-2 and TRBJ2-1; 12 bases line up with TRBD2. Per germline, CDR1 SGHTA and CDR2 FQGNSA. The junction had 11 bases not matched to a gene; V was cut back by 5 bases and J by 9 bases. The CDR3 runs to 16 residues. In DNA form, the CDR3 reads TGTGCCAGCAGCATACAGTCTAGCGGGGGGGCCGCTGAGCAGTTCTTC. This sequence encodes CASSIQSSGGAAEQFF.

J is TRBJ1-5 and V is TRBV28, with D unresolved. The CDR3 length is 13 residues. Germline-derived CDR1 and CDR2 are MDHEN and SYDVKM. Trimming removed 4 bases at V and 5 bases at J, with 9 bases between. CDR3 protein: CASSWWGDQPQHF. The DNA of the CDR3 is TGTGCCAGCAGTTGGTGGGGAGATCAGCCCCAGCATTTT. Based on the CDR3 plus reference TRBV28 and TRBJ1-5, the full variable domain is DVKVTQSSRYLVKRTGEKVFLECVQDMDHENMFWYRQDPGLGLRLIYFSYDVKMKEKGDIPEGYSVSREKKERFSLILESASTNQTSMYLCASSWWGDQPQHFGDGTRLSIL.

This chain joins TRBV7-9 and TRBJ2-6; no definite D call. V lost 1 base and J lost 5, with 15 bases in between. The germline V gene has CDR1 SEHNR and CDR2 FQNEAQ (reference sequence). The CDR3 is made up of 17 amino acids. The chain's CDR3 is CASSLGADPGWANVLTF. The DNA of the CDR3 is TGTGCCAGCAGCTTAGGGGCAGACCCAGGCTGGGCCAACGTCCTGACTTTC.